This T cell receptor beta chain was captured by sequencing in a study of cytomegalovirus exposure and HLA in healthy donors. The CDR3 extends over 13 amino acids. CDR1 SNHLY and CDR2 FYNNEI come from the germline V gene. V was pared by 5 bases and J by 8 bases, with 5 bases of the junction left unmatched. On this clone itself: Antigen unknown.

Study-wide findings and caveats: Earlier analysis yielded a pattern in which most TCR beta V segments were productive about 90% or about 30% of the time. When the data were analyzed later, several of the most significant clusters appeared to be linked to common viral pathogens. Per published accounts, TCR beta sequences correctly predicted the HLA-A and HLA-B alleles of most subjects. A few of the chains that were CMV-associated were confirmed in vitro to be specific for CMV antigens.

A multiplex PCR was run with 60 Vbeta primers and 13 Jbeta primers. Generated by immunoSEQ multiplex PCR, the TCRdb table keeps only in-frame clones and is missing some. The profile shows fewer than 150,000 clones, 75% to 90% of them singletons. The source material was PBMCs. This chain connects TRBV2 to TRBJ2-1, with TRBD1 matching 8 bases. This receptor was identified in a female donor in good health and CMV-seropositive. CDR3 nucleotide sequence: TGTGCCAGCAGTCGACAGGGGCGGGATGAGCAGTTCTTC. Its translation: CASSRQGRDEQFF. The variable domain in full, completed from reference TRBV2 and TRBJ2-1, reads EPEVTQTPSHQVTQMGQEVILRCVPISNHLYFYWYRQILGQKVEFLVSFYNNEISEKSEIFDDQFSVERPDGSNFTLKIRSTKLEDSAMYFCASSRQGRDEQFFGPGTRLTVL.